The T cell receptor beta chain described here comes from a study of pediatric ulcerative colitis. Across the study: Ulcerative colitis patients had pancolitis or left-sided colitis, with confirming histology. Findings and caveats of the study: Acute severe colitis showed lower rectal diversity from clonal expansions. Blood samples from a couple of patients yielded substantially fewer templates and were excluded from blood-rectal overlap analysis.

Method: immunoSEQ multiplex PCR; TCRdb's copy keeps in-frame clones and lacks some. The repertoire holds fewer than 25,000 clones, with about two thirds as singletons. During colonoscopy, one to two rectal pinch biopsies were collected. V shed 6 bases and J shed 8 bases, with 13 bases lying between them. The CDR3 extends over 12 amino acids. The germline V gene has CDR1 MDHEN and CDR2 SYDVKM. This clone showed up just a few times. No antigen is known for it. The source of this sequence is a boy aged 5 to 17 with severe ulcerative colitis. The V and J genes are TRBV28 and TRBJ1-2; TRBD1 is a possible D gene (5 bases). The sequenced sample consisted of gut tissue. CDR3: CASRSLGDGYTF. CDR3 in DNA: TGTGCCAGCAGGTCCTTGGGGGACGGCTACACCTTC.